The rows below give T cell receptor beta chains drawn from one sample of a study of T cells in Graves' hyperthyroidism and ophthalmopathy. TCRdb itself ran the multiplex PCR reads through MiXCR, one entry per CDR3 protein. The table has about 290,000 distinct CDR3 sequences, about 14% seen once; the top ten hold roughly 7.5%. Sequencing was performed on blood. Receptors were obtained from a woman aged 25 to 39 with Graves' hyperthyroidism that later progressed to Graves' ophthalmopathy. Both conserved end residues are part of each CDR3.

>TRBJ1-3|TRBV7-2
CASSLDGPGNTIYF
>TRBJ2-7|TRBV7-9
CASSLVVGDRSSYEQYF
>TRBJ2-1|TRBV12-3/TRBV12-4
CASNRPGLAAYNEQFF
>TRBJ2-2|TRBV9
CASSVEGGELFF
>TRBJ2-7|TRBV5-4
CASSSGQAGRHGQYF
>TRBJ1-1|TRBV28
CASSPLTGAGTEAFF
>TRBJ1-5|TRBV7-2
CASSLILNSNQPQHF
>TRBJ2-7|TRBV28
CASSPIAGVMFHEQYF
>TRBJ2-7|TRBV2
CASSDTGAKYEQYF
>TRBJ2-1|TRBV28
CASTSPTGPPDNEQFF
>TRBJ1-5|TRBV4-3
CASSQDLRQPQHF
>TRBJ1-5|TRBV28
CASTQSGMGYQPQHF
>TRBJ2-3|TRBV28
CASSSLGSTDTQYF
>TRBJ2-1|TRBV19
CASSMVPMSSYNEQFF
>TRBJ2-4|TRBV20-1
CSARLDATYPNIQYF
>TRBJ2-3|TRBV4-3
CASSQARQGAISTQYF
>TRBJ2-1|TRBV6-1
CASTYRLAGASYNEQFF
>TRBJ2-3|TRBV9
CASSVVHLPTDTQYF
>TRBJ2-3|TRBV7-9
CASSLPQDTQYF
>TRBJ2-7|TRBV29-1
CSVGRDAFSYEQYF
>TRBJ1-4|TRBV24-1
CATSDSRGGAGDYEELFF
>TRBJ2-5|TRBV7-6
CASSPGYQETQYF